These 5 T cell receptor beta chains share one sample of origin, sequenced in a study of T cell responses to AZD1222 COVID-19 vaccine (dated by TCRdb to about 2021). The time point tag for this specimen amounts to: about 28 days (+/-7) after the second vaccine dose. Library creation used the immunoSEQ multiplex PCR assay. Entries here come from immuneACCESS through TCRdb and include only in-frame sequences with V and J called. Some clones fail to appear in such tables; in the studies checked, an unresolved V gene covers under half of the shortfall, and the cause of the remainder is unknown. The sample table records approximately 81,000 clones; 83% of these occur just once. The ten largest make up roughly 1.3% of the sample. The sample was peripheral blood, taken 28 days after the second AZD1222 dose. These receptors all come from an adult who received the AZD1222 COVID-19 vaccine.

The CDR3 nucleotides read TGTGCCAGCAGCTTGGGGGGCGAGGGCTACACCTTC. Translated: CASSLGGEGYTF. V and J are TRBV11-2 and TRBJ1-2, with D perhaps matching TRBD1 (6 bases). CDR3 length: 12 amino acids. Germline CDR1 is SGHAT and CDR2 is FQNNGV. V lost 3 bases, J lost 8 bases, and 10 bases lay in between.

The chain carries TRBV7-9 and TRBJ2-1; 7 bases are shared with TRBD1. V lost 5 bases, J lost 9 bases, and 13 bases stayed unmatched. Germline CDR1 SEHNR, CDR2 FQNEAQ (reference sequence). The CDR3 runs 15 residues. Here the CDR3 DNA reads TGTGCCAGCAGCCCATATCAGGGGGAAAAAGGTGAGCAGTTCTTC. It codes for CASSPYQGEKGEQFF.

The chain carries TRBV9 and TRBJ2-3; D is ambiguous. The CDR3 covers 12 residues. V was pared by 3 bases and J by 5 bases, with 7 bases between. The germline CDR1 and CDR2 sequences are SGDLS and YYNGEE. The CDR3 sequence is CASSATGDTQYF. In DNA form, the CDR3 reads TGTGCCAGCAGCGCTACGGGAGATACGCAGTATTTT.

The rearrangement uses TRBV7-2 and TRBJ2-1; TRBD2 agrees at 7 bases. The length of the CDR3 is 16 residues. The junction had 8 bases not matched to a gene; V was cut back by 5 bases and J by 1 base. Germline CDR1 SGHTA, CDR2 FQGNSA. CDR3 DNA: TGTGCCAGCAGCCCCCCCGCGGGAGTGTCCTACAATGAGCAGTTCTTC. As protein: CASSPPAGVSYNEQFF.

The sample holds a few counts of this clone. V and J are TRBV9 and TRBJ2-7; the D is unclear. CDR1 and CDR2 from the germline V gene are SGDLS and YYNGEE. V was pared by 3 bases and J by 9 bases, with 10 bases between. This CDR3 is 11 amino acids long. CDR3 residues: CASSAPLGQYF. CDR3 coding DNA: TGTGCCAGCAGCGCGCCCCTCGGGCAGTACTTC. Full variable domain (missing parts from reference TRBV9 and TRBJ2-7): DSGVTQTPKHLITATGQRVTLRCSPRSGDLSVYWYQQSLDQGLQFLIQYYNGEERAKGNILERFSAQQFPDLHSELNLSSLELGDSALYFCASSAPLGQYFGPGTRLTVT.